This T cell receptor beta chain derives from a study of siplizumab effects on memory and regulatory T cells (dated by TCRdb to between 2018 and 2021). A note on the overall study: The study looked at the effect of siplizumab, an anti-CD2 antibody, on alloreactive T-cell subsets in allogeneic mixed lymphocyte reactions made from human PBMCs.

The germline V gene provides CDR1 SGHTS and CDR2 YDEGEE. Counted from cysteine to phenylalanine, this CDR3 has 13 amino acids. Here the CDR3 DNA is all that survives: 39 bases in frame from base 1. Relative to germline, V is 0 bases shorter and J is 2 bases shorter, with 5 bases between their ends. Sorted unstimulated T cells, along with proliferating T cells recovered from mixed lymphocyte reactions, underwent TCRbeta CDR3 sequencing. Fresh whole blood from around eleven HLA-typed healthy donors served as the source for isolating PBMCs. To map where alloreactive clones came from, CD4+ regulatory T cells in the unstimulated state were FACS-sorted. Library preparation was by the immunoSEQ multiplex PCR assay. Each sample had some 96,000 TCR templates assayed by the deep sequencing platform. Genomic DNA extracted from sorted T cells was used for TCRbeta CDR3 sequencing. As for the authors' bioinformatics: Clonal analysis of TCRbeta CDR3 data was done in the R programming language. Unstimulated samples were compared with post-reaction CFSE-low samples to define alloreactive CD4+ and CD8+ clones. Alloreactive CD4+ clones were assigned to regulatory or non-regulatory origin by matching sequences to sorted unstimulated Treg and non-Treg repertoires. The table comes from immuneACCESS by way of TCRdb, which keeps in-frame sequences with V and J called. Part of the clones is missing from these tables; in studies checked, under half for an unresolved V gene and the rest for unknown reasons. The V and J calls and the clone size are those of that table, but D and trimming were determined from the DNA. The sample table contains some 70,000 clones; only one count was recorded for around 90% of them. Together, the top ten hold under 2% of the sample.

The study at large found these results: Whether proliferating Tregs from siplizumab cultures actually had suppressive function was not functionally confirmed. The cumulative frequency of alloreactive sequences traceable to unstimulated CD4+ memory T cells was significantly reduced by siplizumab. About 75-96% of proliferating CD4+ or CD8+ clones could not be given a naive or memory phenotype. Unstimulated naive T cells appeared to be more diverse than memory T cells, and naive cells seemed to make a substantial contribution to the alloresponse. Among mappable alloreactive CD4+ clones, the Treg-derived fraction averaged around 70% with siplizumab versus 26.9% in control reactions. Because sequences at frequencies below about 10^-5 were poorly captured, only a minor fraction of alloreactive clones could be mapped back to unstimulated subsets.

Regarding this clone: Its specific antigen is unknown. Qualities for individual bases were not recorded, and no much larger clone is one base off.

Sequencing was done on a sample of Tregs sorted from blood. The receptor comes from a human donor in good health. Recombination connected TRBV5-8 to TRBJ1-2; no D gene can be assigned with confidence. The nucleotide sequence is TGTGCCAGCAGCTTGGTGGAGAACTATGGCTACACCTTC. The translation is CASSLVENYGYTF.